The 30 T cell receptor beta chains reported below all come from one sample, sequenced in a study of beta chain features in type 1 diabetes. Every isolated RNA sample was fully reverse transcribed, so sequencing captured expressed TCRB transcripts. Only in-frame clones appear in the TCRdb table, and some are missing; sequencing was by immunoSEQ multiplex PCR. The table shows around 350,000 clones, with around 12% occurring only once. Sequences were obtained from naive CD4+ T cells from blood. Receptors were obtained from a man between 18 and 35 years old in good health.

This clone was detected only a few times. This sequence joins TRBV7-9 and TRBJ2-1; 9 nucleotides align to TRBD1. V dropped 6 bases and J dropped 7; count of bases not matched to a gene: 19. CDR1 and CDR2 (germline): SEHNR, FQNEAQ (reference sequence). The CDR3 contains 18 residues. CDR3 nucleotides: TGTGCCAGCAGGTTCCCCACTTCGGACAGGGGAATCCTGAATGAGCAGTTCTTC. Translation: CASRFPTSDRGILNEQFF.

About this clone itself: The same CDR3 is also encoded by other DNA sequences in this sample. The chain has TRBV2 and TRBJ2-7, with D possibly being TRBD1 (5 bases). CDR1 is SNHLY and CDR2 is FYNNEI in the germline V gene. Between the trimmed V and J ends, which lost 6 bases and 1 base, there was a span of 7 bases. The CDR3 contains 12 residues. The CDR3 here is CASSDRSYEQYF. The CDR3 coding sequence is TGTGCCAGCAGCGACAGATCCTACGAGCAGTACTTC.

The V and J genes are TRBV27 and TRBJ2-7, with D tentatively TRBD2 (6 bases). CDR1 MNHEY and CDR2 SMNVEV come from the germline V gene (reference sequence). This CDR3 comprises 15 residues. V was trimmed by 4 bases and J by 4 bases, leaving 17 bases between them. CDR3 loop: CASSSSGAGRYEQYF. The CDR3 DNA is TGTGCCAGCAGTTCTTCCGGAGCAGGGAGGTACGAGCAGTACTTC.

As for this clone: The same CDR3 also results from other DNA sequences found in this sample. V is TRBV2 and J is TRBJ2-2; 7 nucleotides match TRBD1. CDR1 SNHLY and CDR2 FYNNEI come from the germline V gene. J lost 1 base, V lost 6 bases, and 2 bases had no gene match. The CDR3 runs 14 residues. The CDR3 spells CASRGTVNTGELFF. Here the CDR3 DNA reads TGTGCCAGCAGGGGGACAGTGAACACCGGGGAGCTGTTTTTT.

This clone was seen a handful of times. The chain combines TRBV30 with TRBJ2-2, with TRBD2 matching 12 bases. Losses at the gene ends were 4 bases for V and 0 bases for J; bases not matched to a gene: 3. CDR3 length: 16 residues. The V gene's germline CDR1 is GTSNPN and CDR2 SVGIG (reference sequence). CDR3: CAWKRLAGANTGELFF. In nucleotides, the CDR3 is TGTGCCTGGAAAAGACTAGCGGGAGCGAACACCGGGGAGCTGTTTTTT.

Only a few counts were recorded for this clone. CDR3 amino acids: CASSPTSGRAAWYYEQYF. CDR3 DNA: TGTGCCAGCTCGCCGACTAGCGGGAGGGCGGCTTGGTACTACGAGCAGTACTTC. The chain recombines TRBV18 with TRBJ2-7, with 14 bases aligning to TRBD2. In germline, CDR1 is KGHSH, CDR2 LQKENI. J was trimmed by 3 bases and V by 6 bases; bases with no gene match: 13. The CDR3 length is 18 residues.

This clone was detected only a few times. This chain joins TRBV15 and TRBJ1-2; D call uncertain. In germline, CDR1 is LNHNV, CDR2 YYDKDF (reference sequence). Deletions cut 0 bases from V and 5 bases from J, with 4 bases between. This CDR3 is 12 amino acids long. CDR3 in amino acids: CATSRDSYGYTF. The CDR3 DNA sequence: TGTGCCACCAGCAGAGATTCGTATGGCTACACCTTC.

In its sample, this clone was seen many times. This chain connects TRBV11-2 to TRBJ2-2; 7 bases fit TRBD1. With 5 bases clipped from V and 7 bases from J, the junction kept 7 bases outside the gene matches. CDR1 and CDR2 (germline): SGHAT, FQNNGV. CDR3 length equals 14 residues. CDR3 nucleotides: TGTGCCAGCAGCCCGAGACAGGGTTTCGGGGAGCTGTTTTTT. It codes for CASSPRQGFGELFF.

The CDR3 protein is CATSRDKWDSSYEQYF. The CDR3 DNA reads TGTGCCACCAGCAGAGATAAATGGGACAGCTCCTACGAGCAGTACTTC. V and J are TRBV15 and TRBJ2-7; TRBD1 matches at 7 bases. This CDR3 region has 16 residues. V lost 0 bases to trimming and J lost 0 bases; unmatched junction nucleotides: 5. Germline V gives CDR1 LNHNV, CDR2 YYDKDF (reference sequence).

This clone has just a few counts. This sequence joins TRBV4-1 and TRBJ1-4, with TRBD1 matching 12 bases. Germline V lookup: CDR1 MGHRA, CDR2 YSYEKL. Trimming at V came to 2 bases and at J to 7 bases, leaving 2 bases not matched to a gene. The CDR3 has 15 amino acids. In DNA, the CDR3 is TGCGCCAGCAGCCAACCGGGACAGGGGGCTGAAAAACTGTTTTTT. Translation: CASSQPGQGAEKLFF.

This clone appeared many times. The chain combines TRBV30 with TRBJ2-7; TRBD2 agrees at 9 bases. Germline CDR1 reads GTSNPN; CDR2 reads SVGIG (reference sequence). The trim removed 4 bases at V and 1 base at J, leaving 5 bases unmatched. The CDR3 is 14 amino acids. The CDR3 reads CAWTGTSRSYEQYF. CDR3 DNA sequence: TGTGCCTGGACCGGGACTAGCCGATCCTACGAGCAGTACTTC.

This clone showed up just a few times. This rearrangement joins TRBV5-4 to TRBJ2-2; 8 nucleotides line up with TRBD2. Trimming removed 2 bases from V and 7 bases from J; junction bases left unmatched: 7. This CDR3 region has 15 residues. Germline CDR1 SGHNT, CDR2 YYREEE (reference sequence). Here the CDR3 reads CASSFGGAGGGELFF. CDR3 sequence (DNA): TGTGCCAGCAGCTTCGGGGGGGCCGGGGGCGGGGAGCTGTTTTTT.

CDR3 DNA sequence: TGTGCCAGCAGCATCACCGGGACAGGGGCCTATGGCTACACCTTC. Protein: CASSITGTGAYGYTF. The chain employs TRBV5-4 and TRBJ1-2; the match to TRBD1 covers 10 bases. CDR3 length: 15 amino acids. Germline assignment: CDR1 SGHNT and CDR2 YYREEE (reference sequence). Trimming removed 4 bases from V and 4 bases from J; junction bases left unmatched: 7.

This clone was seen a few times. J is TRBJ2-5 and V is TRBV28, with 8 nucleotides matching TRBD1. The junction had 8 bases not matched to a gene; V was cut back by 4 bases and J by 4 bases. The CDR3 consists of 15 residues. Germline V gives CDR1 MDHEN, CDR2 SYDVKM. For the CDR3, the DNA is TGTGCCAGCAGTTCCCCGGGACAGGTCTTAGAGACCCAGTACTTC. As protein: CASSSPGQVLETQYF. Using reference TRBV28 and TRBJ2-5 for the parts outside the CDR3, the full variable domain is DVKVTQSSRYLVKRTGEKVFLECVQDMDHENMFWYRQDPGLGLRLIYFSYDVKMKEKGDIPEGYSVSREKKERFSLILESASTNQTSMYLCASSSPGQVLETQYFGPGTRLLVL.

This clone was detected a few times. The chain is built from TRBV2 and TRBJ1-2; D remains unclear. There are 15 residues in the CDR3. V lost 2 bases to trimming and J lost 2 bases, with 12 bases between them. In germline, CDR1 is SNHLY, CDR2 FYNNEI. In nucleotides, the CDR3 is TGTGCCAGCAGTGAAAGCGGCAGGTTAAACTATGGCTACACCTTC. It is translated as CASSESGRLNYGYTF. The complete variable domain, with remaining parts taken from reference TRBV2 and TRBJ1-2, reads EPEVTQTPSHQVTQMGQEVILRCVPISNHLYFYWYRQILGQKVEFLVSFYNNEISEKSEIFDDQFSVERPDGSNFTLKIRSTKLEDSAMYFCASSESGRLNYGYTFGSGTRLTVV.

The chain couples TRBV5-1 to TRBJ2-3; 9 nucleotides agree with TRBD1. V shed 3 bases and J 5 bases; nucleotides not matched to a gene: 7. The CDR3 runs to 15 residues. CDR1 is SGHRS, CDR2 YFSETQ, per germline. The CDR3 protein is CASSSTGGNQDTQYF. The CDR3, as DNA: TGCGCCAGCAGCTCAACAGGGGGCAACCAAGATACGCAGTATTTT. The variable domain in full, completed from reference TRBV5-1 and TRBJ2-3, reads KAGVTQTPRYLIKTRGQQVTLSCSPISGHRSVSWYQQTPGQGLQFLFEYFSETQRNKGNFPGRFSGRQFSNSRSEMNVSTLELGDSALYLCASSSTGGNQDTQYFGPGTRLTVL.

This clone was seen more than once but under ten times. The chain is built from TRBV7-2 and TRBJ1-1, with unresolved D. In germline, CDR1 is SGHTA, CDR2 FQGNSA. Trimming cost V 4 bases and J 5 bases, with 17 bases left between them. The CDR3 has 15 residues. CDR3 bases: TGTGCCAGCAGCTATCCGCCGCAGTATATGACTGAAGCTTTCTTT. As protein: CASSYPPQYMTEAFF.

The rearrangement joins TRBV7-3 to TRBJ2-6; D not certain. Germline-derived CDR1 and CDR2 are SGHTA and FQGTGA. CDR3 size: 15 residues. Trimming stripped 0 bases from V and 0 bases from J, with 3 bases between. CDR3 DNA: TGTGCCAGCAGCTTAACTAGCTCTGGGGCCAACGTCCTGACTTTC. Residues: CASSLTSSGANVLTF.

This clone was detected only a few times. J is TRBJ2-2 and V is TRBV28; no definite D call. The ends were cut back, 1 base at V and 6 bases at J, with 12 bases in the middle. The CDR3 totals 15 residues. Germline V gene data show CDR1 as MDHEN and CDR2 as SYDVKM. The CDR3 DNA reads TGTGCCAGCAGTTTATTAACTACCGAGGCCGGGGAGCTGTTTTTT. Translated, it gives CASSLLTTEAGELFF.

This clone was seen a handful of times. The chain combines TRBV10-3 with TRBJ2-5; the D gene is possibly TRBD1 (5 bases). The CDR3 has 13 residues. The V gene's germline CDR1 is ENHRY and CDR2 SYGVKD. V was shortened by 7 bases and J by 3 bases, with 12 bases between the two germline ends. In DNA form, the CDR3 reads TGTGCCATCACCGCCAGGGAAAAAGAGACCCAGTACTTC. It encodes CAITAREKETQYF.

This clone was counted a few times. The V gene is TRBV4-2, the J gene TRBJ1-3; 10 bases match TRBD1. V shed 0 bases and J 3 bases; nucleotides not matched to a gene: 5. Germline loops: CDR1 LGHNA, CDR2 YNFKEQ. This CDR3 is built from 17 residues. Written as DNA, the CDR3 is TGTGCCAGCAGCCAAGAGTTGACAGGGGGCTTTGGAAACACCATATATTTT. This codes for CASSQELTGGFGNTIYF.

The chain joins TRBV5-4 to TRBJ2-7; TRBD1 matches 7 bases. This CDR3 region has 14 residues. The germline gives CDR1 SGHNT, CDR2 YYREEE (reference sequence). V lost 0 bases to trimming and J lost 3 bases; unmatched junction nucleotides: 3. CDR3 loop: CASSLGQGFYEQYF. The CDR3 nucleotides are TGTGCCAGCAGCTTGGGACAGGGCTTCTACGAGCAGTACTTC.

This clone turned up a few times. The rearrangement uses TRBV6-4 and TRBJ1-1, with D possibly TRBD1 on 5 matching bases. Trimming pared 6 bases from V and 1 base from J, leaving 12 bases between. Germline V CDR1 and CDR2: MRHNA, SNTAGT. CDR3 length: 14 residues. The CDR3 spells CASRRDFGNTEAFF. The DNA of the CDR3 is TGTGCCAGCAGAAGGGACTTTGGGAACACTGAAGCTTTCTTT.

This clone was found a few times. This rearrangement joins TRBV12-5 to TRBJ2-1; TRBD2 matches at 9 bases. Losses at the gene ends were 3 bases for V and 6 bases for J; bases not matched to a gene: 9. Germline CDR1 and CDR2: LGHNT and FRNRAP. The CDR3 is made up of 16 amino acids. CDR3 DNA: TGTGCTAGTGGTTTAAGGCTAGCGGGGTCAAGCAATGAGCAGTTCTTC. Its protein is CASGLRLAGSSNEQFF.

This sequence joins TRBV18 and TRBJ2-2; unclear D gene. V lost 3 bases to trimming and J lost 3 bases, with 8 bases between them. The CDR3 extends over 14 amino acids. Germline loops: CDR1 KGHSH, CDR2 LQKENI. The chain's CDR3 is CASSPPRDTGELFF. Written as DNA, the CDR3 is TGTGCCAGCTCACCCCCGCGTGACACCGGGGAGCTGTTTTTT.

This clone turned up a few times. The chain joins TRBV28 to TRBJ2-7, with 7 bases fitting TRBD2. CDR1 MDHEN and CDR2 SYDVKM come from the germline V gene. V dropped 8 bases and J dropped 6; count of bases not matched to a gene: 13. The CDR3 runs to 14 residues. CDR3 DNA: TGTGCCAGCGGGGGTGGACTAGTCGAGAGCGAGCAGTACTTC. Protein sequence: CASGGGLVESEQYF.

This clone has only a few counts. This CDR3 is CASSGGGGVDNEQFF. For the CDR3, the DNA is TGTGCCAGCAGCGGGGGGGGTGGGGTAGACAATGAGCAGTTCTTC. The V and J genes are TRBV5-4 and TRBJ2-1; TRBD2 aligns across 7 bases. Looked up from germline, CDR1 is SGHNT and CDR2 is YYREEE (reference sequence). The trim removed 4 bases at V and 5 bases at J, leaving 9 bases unmatched. The CDR3 spans 15 residues.

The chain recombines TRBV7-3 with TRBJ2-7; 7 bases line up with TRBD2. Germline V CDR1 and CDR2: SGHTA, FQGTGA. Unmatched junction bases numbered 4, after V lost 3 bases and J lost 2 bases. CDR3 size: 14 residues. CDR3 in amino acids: CASSFSSGTYEQYF. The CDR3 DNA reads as TGTGCCAGCAGCTTCTCTAGCGGAACCTACGAGCAGTACTTC. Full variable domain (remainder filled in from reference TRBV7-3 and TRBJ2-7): GAGVSQTPSNKVTEKGKYVELRCDPISGHTALYWYRQSLGQGPEFLIYFQGTGAADDSGLPNDRFFAVRPEGSVSTLKIQRTERGDSAVYLCASSFSSGTYEQYFGPGTRLTVT.

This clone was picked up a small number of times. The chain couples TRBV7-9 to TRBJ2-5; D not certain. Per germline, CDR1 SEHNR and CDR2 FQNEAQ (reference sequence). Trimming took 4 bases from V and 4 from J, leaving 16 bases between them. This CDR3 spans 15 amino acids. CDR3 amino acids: CASSYTFFSTETQYF. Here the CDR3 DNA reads TGTGCCAGCAGCTATACTTTCTTCTCAACAGAGACCCAGTACTTC.

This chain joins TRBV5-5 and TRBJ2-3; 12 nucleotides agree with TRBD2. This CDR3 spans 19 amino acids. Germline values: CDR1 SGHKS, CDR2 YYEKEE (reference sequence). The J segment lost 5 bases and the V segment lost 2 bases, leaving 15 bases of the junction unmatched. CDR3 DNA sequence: TGTGCCAGCAGCTTAGGTCTGACTAGCGGGAGTCTCGGGGGAGATACGCAGTATTTT. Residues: CASSLGLTSGSLGGDTQYF.